These T cell receptor beta chains were read from a single sample in a study of technical replicates of blood from a few donors. Clones were read by immunoSEQ multiplex PCR, and TCRdb kept only the in-frame ones, dropping some. The sample lists almost 85,000 clones; around 97% were seen once. The sample taken for sequencing was T cells isolated from PBMCs. Receptors originate from a human donor in good health. CDR3s include the opening cysteine and the closing phenylalanine or tryptophan. The order of the fields is J gene, D gene, V gene, CDR3 protein, CDR3 DNA. D genes are given only for firm matches.

j_gene: TRBJ1-6; d_gene: NA; v_gene: TRBV7-6; CDR3aa: CASSLASEAHRGNSPLHF; CDR3nt: TGTGCCAGCAGCTTAGCGTCGGAGGCACATAGGGGGAATTCACCCCTCCACTTT
j_gene: TRBJ2-7; d_gene: NA; v_gene: TRBV6-5; CDR3aa: CASSDRHTYEQYF; CDR3nt: TGTGCCAGCAGCGACAGGCACACGTACGAGCAGTACTTC
j_gene: TRBJ2-1; d_gene: TRBD2; v_gene: TRBV5-4; CDR3aa: CASSLAPSGIWGEQFF; CDR3nt: TGTGCCAGCAGCTTGGCCCCTAGCGGGATATGGGGTGAGCAGTTCTTC
j_gene: TRBJ2-1; d_gene: TRBD1; v_gene: TRBV11-3; CDR3aa: CASSGGQDYNEQFF; CDR3nt: TGTGCCAGCAGCGGTGGACAGGACTACAATGAGCAGTTCTTC
j_gene: TRBJ2-5; d_gene: TRBD2; v_gene: TRBV5-4; CDR3aa: CASSLAASGGARETQYF; CDR3nt: TGTGCCAGCAGCTTGGCCGCTAGCGGGGGGGCTAGAGAGACCCAGTACTTC
j_gene: TRBJ1-1; d_gene: TRBD1; v_gene: TRBV7-6; CDR3aa: CASSLGAGGFGNTEAFF; CDR3nt: TGTGCCAGCAGCTTAGGGGCAGGGGGATTTGGGAACACTGAAGCTTTCTTT
j_gene: TRBJ2-1; d_gene: TRBD2; v_gene: TRBV28; CDR3aa: CASQLAGGRYEQFF; CDR3nt: TGTGCCAGCCAACTAGCGGGAGGACGCTATGAGCAGTTCTTC
j_gene: TRBJ2-7; d_gene: NA; v_gene: TRBV9; CDR3aa: CASSVGGDSAYEQYF; CDR3nt: TGTGCCAGCAGCGTAGGGGGGGACAGTGCCTACGAGCAGTACTTC
j_gene: TRBJ2-7; d_gene: NA; v_gene: TRBV27; CDR3aa: CASSPRTESYEQYF; CDR3nt: TGTGCCAGCAGTCCGCGGACAGAATCCTACGAGCAGTACTTC
j_gene: TRBJ2-5; d_gene: NA; v_gene: TRBV5-1; CDR3aa: CASSLDRDQTQYF; CDR3nt: TGCGCCAGCAGCTTGGACAGGGACCAGACCCAGTACTTC
j_gene: TRBJ2-1; d_gene: TRBD2; v_gene: TRBV27; CDR3aa: CASSISGTYNEQFF; CDR3nt: TGTGCCAGCAGCATCAGCGGGACCTACAATGAGCAGTTCTTC
j_gene: TRBJ2-5; d_gene: TRBD1; v_gene: TRBV10-3; CDR3aa: CAISNRGPETQYF; CDR3nt: TGTGCCATCAGCAACAGGGGACCAGAGACCCAGTACTTC
j_gene: TRBJ2-1; d_gene: NA; v_gene: TRBV7-2; CDR3aa: CASRVDRGSYNEQFF; CDR3nt: TGTGCCAGCAGAGTCGACCGGGGCTCCTACAATGAGCAGTTCTTC
j_gene: TRBJ2-2; d_gene: NA; v_gene: TRBV27; CDR3aa: CASGVSGGGTGELFF; CDR3nt: TGTGCCAGCGGTGTATCAGGGGGAGGGACCGGGGAGCTGTTTTTT
j_gene: TRBJ1-1; d_gene: TRBD1; v_gene: TRBV19; CDR3aa: CASSGQGSGNTEAFF; CDR3nt: TGTGCCAGTAGTGGACAGGGGTCTGGTAACACTGAAGCTTTCTTT
j_gene: TRBJ1-1; d_gene: NA; v_gene: TRBV5-8; CDR3aa: CASSLGMGMNTEAFF; CDR3nt: TGTGCCAGCAGCTTGGGGATGGGCATGAACACTGAAGCTTTCTTT
j_gene: TRBJ2-1; d_gene: TRBD2; v_gene: TRBV5-1; CDR3aa: CASSSTPGLGDDEQFF; CDR3nt: TGCGCCAGCAGCTCAACTCCGGGACTAGGGGATGATGAGCAGTTCTTC
j_gene: TRBJ2-1; d_gene: NA; v_gene: TRBV6-5; CDR3aa: CASSYGATYNEQFF; CDR3nt: TGTGCCAGCAGTTATGGAGCAACCTACAATGAGCAGTTCTTC